This T cell receptor (beta chain) derives from a study of regulatory T cells in long-lasting Graves disease. The study, taken as a whole, reports: Results may be inaccurate due to the small sample size.

Building of the TCR beta libraries involved iRepertoire HTBI primers and Arm-PCR of CDR3 regions. MiXCR, run by TCRdb on the multiplex PCR reads, gives a single entry per CDR3 protein. The table records 400,000 to 500,000 distinct CDR3 sequences, approximately 15% of them present only once. The sample holds a few counts of this clonotype. Its antigen is unknown. Specified time point: newly diagnosed GD, antithyroid drugs for less than 3 months. PBMC-derived RNA was used for the TCR library. Per germline, CDR1 MNHGY and CDR2 SVAAGI. V was shortened by 3 bases and J by 3 bases, with 6 bases between the two germline ends. The CDR3 spans 12 residues. These data also formed part of another study, on T cells in Graves' hyperthyroidism and ophthalmopathy.

The input for sequencing was peripheral blood mononuclear cells (PBMCs), taken at new diagnosis, from a patient treated with antithyroid drugs. The source of this sequence is a woman aged 45-65 years with Graves disease. The chain couples TRBV6-9 to TRBJ2-7; the D is unclear. CDR3 residues: CASSYGYYEQYF. CDR3 nucleotide sequence: TGTGCCAGCAGTTACGGCTACTACGAGCAGTACTTC.